These 13 T cell receptor beta chains came from one sample sequenced in a study of T cells after yellow fever vaccination. TCRdb called the 5' RACE reads again in MiXCR, with one record for every CDR3 protein. The table lists 250,000 or so distinct CDR3 sequences, 3.6% of them singletons. Sequenced here: PBMCs, sampled 15 days after the yellow fever booster vaccination. The receptors were gathered from a man younger than 35 who received the YFV17D yellow fever vaccine.

This clonotype was recorded at least ten times. J is TRBJ2-5 and V is TRBV12-3 or TRBV12-4; tentative D call: TRBD1 (6 bases). Trimming left V 3 bases short and J 0 bases short, with 14 bases between. The CDR3 runs 16 residues. In DNA form, the CDR3 reads TGTGCCAGCAGTTTTGACTTTAGGGGGAACCAAGAGACCCAGTACTTC. It yields the protein CASSFDFRGNQETQYF.

The table lists this clonotype with many counts. This chain links TRBV3-1 with TRBJ2-2, with 14 bases fitting TRBD2. The germline V gene has CDR1 LGHDT and CDR2 YNNKEL (reference sequence). The CDR3 is 20 residues long. The V segment lost 0 bases and the J segment 3 bases; nucleotides outside the gene matches: 9. The CDR3 reads CASSQDPRLAGGPDTGELFF. CDR3 DNA: TGTGCCAGCAGCCAAGATCCCAGACTAGCGGGGGGGCCGGACACCGGGGAGCTGTTTTTT.

This clonotype was seen at least ten times. The rearrangement uses TRBV27 and TRBJ1-1; 8 bases align to TRBD1. The length of the CDR3 is 15 residues. V lost 4 bases and J lost 1; bases outside the gene matches: 5. Germline V gene data show CDR1 as MNHEY and CDR2 as SMNVEV (reference sequence). The CDR3: CASSSRTGRNTEAFF. CDR3 bases: TGTGCCAGCAGTTCGCGGACAGGGAGGAACACTGAAGCTTTCTTT.

This clonotype has a count of ten or more. The chain has TRBV20-1 and TRBJ1-3; perhaps TRBD1 as D (6 bases). The length of the CDR3 is 14 residues. V shed 6 bases and J shed 0 bases, with 12 bases lying between them. CDR1 DFQATT and CDR2 SNEGSKA come from the germline V gene (reference sequence). This chain's CDR3 is CSASGEPSGNTIYF. Here the CDR3 DNA reads TGCAGTGCATCAGGGGAACCCTCTGGAAACACCATATATTTT.

This clonotype was recorded at least ten times. This chain connects TRBV12-3 or TRBV12-4 to TRBJ1-1; 12 nucleotides align to TRBD1. The V segment lost 5 bases and the J segment 12 bases; nucleotides outside the gene matches: 7. CDR3 length: 13 amino acids. CDR3 loop: CASSVRDRGLSFF. DNA of the CDR3: TGTGCCAGCAGTGTCCGGGACAGGGGGCTGTCTTTCTTT.

This clonotype showed up many times. The chain recombines TRBV9 with TRBJ1-1; D ambiguous. Trimming cost V 4 bases and J 1 base, with 14 bases left between them. The CDR3 runs 15 residues. The germline V gene encodes CDR1 SGDLS and CDR2 YYNGEE. The CDR3 DNA sequence: TGTGCCAGCAGCCCACAAGGCAACCGGAACACTGAAGCTTTCTTT. It is translated as CASSPQGNRNTEAFF. Together with reference TRBV9 and TRBJ1-1, the CDR3 gives the full variable domain: DSGVTQTPKHLITATGQRVTLRCSPRSGDLSVYWYQQSLDQGLQFLIQYYNGEERAKGNILERFSAQQFPDLHSELNLSSLELGDSALYFCASSPQGNRNTEAFFGQGTRLTVV.

This clonotype was detected ten times or more. The DNA of the CDR3 is TGCGCCAGCAGCCAAATGTGGACGGCGAACACTGAAGCTTTCTTT. Protein product: CASSQMWTANTEAFF. The genes are TRBV4-1 and TRBJ1-1, with D unclear. The ends were cut back, 2 bases at V and 1 base at J, with 11 bases in the middle. In germline, CDR1 is MGHRA, CDR2 YSYEKL. The CDR3 is made up of 15 amino acids.

The rearrangement joins TRBV7-2 to TRBJ2-7; D is ambiguous. This CDR3 is built from 14 residues. V lost 2 bases to trimming and J lost 6 bases, with 14 bases between them. Germline assignment: CDR1 SGHTA and CDR2 FQGNSA. The CDR3 protein is CASSLTGHPVEQYF. Here the CDR3 DNA reads TGTGCCAGCAGCTTAACGGGCCATCCCGTCGAGCAGTACTTC.

This clonotype was found many times. The chain employs TRBV5-4 and TRBJ2-3, with D maybe TRBD2 (7 bases). This CDR3 is 16 amino acids long. Per the germline V gene, CDR1 is SGHNT and CDR2 is YYREEE (reference sequence). Deletions cut 4 bases from V and 5 bases from J, with 20 bases between. The CDR3 is CASSRNRGGQGDTQYF. As DNA, the CDR3 is TGTGCCAGCAGCCGGAATAGGGGGGGCCAGGGAGATACGCAGTATTTT.

This clonotype occurred many times. The chain uses TRBV7-9 and TRBJ2-2, with unresolved D. The CDR3 has 13 residues. Germline V CDR1 and CDR2: SEHNR, FQNEAQ (reference sequence). Trimming left V 7 bases short and J 3 bases short, with 9 bases between. The DNA of the CDR3 is TGTGCCAGCATCCACCTGGACACCGGGGAGCTGTTTTTT. Translation: CASIHLDTGELFF. Drawing the rest from reference TRBV7-9 and TRBJ2-2, the complete variable domain is DTGVSQNPRHKITKRGQNVTFRCDPISEHNRLYWYRQTLGQGPEFLTYFQNEAQLEKSRLLSDRFSAERPKGSFSTLEIQRTEQGDSAMYLCASIHLDTGELFFGEGSRLTVL.

This clonotype was seen repeatedly, ten times or more. This sequence joins TRBV4-3 and TRBJ1-2; perhaps TRBD1 as D (5 bases). The CDR3 runs to 15 residues. Germline V gene sequence: CDR1 LGHNA, CDR2 YSLEER. V was clipped by 0 bases and J by 5 bases, with 13 bases between them. The CDR3 DNA sequence: TGCGCCAGCAGCCAAGACCATACAGGATTATATGGCTACACCTTC. This encodes CASSQDHTGLYGYTF.

Many counts were recorded for this clonotype. V usage is TRBV6-6 and J usage is TRBJ1-5; 7 nucleotides line up with TRBD1. The germline V gene encodes CDR1 MNHNY and CDR2 SVGAGI (reference sequence). The CDR3 has 14 amino acids. V gave up 10 bases and J gave up 7 bases; unmatched junction bases: 13. The CDR3 region has the DNA TGTGCCACCGAATCCAGACAGGGAGGACAGCCCCAGCATTTT. Translated: CATESRQGGQPQHF.

The table lists this clonotype with many counts. This chain uses TRBV20-1 with TRBJ1-1; 8 bases match TRBD1. Germline trimming cut 3 bases from V and 1 base from J; bases unmatched to any gene: 4. Looked up from germline, CDR1 is DFQATT and CDR2 is SNEGSKA (reference sequence). The CDR3 is 14 residues long. The CDR3 bases are TGCAGTGCTAGGAGAGACAGGGGGAACACTGAAGCTTTCTTT. As protein: CSARRDRGNTEAFF.